This TCR beta chain emerged from a study of T cells in Graves' hyperthyroidism and ophthalmopathy. Study details: Peripheral blood collection took place at initial diagnosis, before any treatment. Study-wide findings and caveats: Model output signaled ophthalmopathy a median roughly 6.1 months ahead of onset.

Germline V gene lookup returns CDR1 MDHEN and CDR2 SYDVKM. This CDR3 region has 15 residues. Trimming cost V 7 bases and J 5 bases, with 17 bases left between them. This clonotype has a handful of counts. Antigen: not known. TCR beta CDR3 regions were amplified from RNA transcripts. In the first-round RT-PCR of the TCR CDR3, the HTBI primer set was used. TCRdb re-derived calls from the multiplex PCR reads in MiXCR, one entry per CDR3 protein. Among some 490,000 distinct CDR3 sequences listed, about 20% were seen once. Among ophthalmopathy patients, the Clinical Activity Score reached at least 3, the NOSPECS grade reached at least 4, and duration remained under 3 months.

The receptor's source is a woman in her 70s with Graves' ophthalmopathy. Sequenced: blood. The chain combines TRBV28 with TRBJ1-4; no clear D. The CDR3 here is CASTPYSQGNEKLFF. In DNA, the CDR3 is TGTGCCAGCACCCCATACTCACAAGGAAATGAAAAACTGTTTTTT.